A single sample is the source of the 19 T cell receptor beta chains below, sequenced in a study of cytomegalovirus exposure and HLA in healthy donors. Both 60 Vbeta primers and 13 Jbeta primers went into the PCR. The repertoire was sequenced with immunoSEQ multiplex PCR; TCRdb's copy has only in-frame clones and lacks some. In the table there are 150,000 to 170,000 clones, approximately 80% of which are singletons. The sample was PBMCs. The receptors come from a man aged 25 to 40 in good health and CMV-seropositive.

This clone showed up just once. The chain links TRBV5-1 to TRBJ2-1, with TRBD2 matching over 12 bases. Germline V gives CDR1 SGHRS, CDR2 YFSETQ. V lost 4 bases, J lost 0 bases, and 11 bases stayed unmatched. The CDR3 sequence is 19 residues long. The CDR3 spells CASSASRLAGVGSYNEQFF. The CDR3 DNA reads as TGCGCCAGCAGCGCCTCGAGACTAGCGGGAGTTGGCTCCTACAATGAGCAGTTCTTC.

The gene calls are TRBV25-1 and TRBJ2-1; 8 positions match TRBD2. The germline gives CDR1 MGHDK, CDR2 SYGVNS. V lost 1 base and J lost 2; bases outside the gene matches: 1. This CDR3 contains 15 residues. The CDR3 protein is CASSEWRGAYNEQFF. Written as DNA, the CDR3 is TGTGCCAGCAGTGAATGGCGGGGGGCCTACAATGAGCAGTTCTTC.

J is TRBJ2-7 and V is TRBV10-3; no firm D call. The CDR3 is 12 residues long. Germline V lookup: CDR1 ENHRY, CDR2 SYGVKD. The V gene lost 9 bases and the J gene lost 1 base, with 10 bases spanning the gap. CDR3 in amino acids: CAISDDSYEQYF. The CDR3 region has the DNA TGTGCCATAAGCGACGATTCCTACGAGCAGTACTTC.

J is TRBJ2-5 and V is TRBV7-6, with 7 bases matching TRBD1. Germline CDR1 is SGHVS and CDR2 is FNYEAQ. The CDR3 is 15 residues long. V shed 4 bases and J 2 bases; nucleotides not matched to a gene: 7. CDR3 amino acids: CASSWTGRGQETQYF. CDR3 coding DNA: TGTGCCAGCAGCTGGACAGGTCGAGGACAAGAGACCCAGTACTTC.

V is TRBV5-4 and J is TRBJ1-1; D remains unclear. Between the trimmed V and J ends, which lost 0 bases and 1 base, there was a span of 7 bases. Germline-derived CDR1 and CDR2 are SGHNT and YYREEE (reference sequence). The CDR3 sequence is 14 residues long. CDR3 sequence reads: CASSLAAANTEAFF. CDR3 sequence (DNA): TGTGCCAGCAGCTTGGCGGCGGCGAACACTGAAGCTTTCTTT.

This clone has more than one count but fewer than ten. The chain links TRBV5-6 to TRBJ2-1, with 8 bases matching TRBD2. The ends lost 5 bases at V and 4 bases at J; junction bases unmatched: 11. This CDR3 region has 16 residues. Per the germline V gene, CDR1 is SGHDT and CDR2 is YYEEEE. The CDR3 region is CASSPIAGLSYNEQFF. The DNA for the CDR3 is TGTGCCAGCAGTCCCATAGCGGGATTGTCTTACAATGAGCAGTTCTTC.

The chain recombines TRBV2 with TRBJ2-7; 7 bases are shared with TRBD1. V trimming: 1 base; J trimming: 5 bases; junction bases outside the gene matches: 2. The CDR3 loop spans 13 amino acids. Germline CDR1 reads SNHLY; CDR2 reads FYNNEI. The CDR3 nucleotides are TGTGCCAGCAGTGAAGGACAGGGTAACGAGCAGTACTTC. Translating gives CASSEGQGNEQYF.

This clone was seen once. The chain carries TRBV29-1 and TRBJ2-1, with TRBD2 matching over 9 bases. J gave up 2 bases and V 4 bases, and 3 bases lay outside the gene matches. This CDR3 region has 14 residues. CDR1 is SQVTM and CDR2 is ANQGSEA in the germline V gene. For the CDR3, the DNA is TGCAGCGTTGGAGAGCGGGAGGCCTACAATGAGCAGTTCTTC. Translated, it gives CSVGEREAYNEQFF.

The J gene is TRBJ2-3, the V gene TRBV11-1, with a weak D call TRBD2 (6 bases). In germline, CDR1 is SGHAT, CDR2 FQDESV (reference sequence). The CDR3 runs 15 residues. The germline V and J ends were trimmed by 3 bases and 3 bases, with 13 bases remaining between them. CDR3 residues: CASSLRRDSTDTQYF. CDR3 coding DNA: TGTGCCAGCAGCTTGAGGCGGGACTCAACAGATACGCAGTATTTT.

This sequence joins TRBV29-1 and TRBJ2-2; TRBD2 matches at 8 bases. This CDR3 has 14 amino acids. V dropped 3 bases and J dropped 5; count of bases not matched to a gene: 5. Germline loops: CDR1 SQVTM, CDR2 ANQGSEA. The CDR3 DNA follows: TGCAGCGTTGATTTCGGGAGGGGGACCGGGGAGCTGTTTTTT. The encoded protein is CSVDFGRGTGELFF.

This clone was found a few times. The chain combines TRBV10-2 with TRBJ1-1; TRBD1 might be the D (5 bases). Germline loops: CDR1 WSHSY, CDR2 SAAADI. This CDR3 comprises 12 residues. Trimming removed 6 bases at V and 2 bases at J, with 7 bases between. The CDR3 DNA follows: TGCGCCAGCAGAGGGACTAACACTGAAGCTTTCTTT. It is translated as CASRGTNTEAFF.

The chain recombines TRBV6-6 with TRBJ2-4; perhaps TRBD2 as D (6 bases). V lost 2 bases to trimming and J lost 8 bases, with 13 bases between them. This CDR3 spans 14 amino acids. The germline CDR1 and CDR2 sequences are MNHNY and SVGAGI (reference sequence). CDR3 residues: CASSYGQRRDIQYF. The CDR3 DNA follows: TGTGCCAGCAGTTACGGTCAGCGGAGGGACATTCAGTACTTC.

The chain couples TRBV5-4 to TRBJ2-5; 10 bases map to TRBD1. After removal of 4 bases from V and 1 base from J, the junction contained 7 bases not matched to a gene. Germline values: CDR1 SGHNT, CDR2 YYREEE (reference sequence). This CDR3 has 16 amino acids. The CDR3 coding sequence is TGTGCCAGCAGCGCACCCGGGACAGGGGTCCAAGAGACCCAGTACTTC. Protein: CASSAPGTGVQETQYF. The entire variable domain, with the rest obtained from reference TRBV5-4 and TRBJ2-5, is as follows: ETGVTQSPTHLIKTRGQQVTLRCSSQSGHNTVSWYQQALGQGPQFIFQYYREEENGRGNFPPRFSGLQFPNYSSELNVNALELDDSALYLCASSAPGTGVQETQYFGPGTRLLVL.

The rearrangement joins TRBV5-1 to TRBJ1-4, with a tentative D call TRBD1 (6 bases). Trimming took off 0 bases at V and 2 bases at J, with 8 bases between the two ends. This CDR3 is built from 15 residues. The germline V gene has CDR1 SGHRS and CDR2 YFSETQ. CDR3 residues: CASSLAQGTNEKLFF. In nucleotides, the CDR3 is TGCGCCAGCAGCTTGGCCCAGGGGACTAATGAAAAACTGTTTTTT. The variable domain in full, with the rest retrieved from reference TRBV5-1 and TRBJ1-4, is KAGVTQTPRYLIKTRGQQVTLSCSPISGHRSVSWYQQTPGQGLQFLFEYFSETQRNKGNFPGRFSGRQFSNSRSEMNVSTLELGDSALYLCASSLAQGTNEKLFFGSGTQLSVL.

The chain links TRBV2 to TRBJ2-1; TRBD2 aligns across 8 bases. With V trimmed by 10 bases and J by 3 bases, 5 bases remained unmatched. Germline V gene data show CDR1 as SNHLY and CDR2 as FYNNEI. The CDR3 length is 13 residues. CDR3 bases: TGTGCCACCGAGCGGGAGAGCTACAATGAGCAGTTCTTC. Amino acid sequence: CATERESYNEQFF.

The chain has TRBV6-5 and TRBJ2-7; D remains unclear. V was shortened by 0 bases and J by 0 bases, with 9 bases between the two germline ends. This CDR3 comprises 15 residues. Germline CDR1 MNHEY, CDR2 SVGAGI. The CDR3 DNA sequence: TGTGCCAGCAGTTACTCGTTCGGTAGCTCCTACGAGCAGTACTTC. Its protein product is CASSYSFGSSYEQYF.

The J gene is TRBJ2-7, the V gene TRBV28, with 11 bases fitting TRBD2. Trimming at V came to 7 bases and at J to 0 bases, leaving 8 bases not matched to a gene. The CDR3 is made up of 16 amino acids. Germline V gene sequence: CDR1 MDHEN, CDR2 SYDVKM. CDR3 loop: CASIPAGTSGSYEQYF. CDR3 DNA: TGTGCCAGCATTCCCGCCGGGACTAGCGGCTCCTACGAGCAGTACTTC.

CDR3 sequence reads: CASSLWGEEETQYF. Here the CDR3 DNA reads TGTGCCAGCAGTCTTTGGGGGGAGGAGGAGACCCAGTACTTC. The V and J genes are TRBV6-1 and TRBJ2-5; possible D gene TRBD2, 6 bases. From germline, CDR1 is MNHNS and CDR2 SASEGT. V lost 5 bases to trimming and J lost 5 bases, with 15 bases between them. CDR3 length equals 14 residues.

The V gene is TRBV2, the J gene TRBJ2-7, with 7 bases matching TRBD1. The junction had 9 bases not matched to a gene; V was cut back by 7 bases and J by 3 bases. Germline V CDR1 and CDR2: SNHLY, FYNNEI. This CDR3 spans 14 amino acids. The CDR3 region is CASILNRDSYEQYF. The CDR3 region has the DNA TGTGCCAGCATTCTCAACCGGGACAGCTACGAGCAGTACTTC.